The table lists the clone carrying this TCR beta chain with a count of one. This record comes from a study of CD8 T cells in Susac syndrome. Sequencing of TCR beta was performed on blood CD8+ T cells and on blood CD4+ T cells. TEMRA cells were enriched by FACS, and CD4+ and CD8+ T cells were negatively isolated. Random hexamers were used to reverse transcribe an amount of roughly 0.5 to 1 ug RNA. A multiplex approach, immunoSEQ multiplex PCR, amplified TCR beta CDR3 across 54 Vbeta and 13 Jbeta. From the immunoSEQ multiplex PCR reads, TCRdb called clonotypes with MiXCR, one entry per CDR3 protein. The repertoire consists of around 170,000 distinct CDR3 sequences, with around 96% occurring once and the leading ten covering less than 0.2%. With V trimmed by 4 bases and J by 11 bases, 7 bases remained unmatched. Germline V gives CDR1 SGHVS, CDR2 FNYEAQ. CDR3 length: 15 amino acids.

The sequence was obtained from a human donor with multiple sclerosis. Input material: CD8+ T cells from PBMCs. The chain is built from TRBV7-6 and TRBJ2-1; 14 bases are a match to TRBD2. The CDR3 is CASSSRTSGRNQQFF. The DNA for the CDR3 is TGTGCCAGCAGCTCGAGGACTAGCGGGAGGAATCAGCAGTTCTTC.